The TCR beta chain under discussion was sequenced for a study of shared clonotypes between healthy human individuals. Looking at the study overall: Contributing individuals were a couple of females and a few males aged 18 to 49.

The protocol was immunoSEQ multiplex PCR, while the TCRdb copy is restricted to in-frame clones and leaves out a portion. The sample consists of about 590,000 clones, nearly 97% of them appearing once. CD45RO-negative CD8 cells positively selected for CCR7 made up the naive population, which excluded terminally differentiated effector memory CD45RA+ cells. General observations from the study: Clonotype sharing across donors was expected to vary with sequencing depth.

A remark on this clone: As yet, its antigen is unknown.

Germline loops: CDR1 SGHDT, CDR2 YYEEEE. Unmatched junction bases numbered 6, after V lost 3 bases and J lost 8 bases. This CDR3 has 16 residues. Sequencing was carried out using naive CD8+ T cells sorted from blood. This chain connects TRBV5-6 to TRBJ2-1; 15 bases match TRBD2. The sequence came from a woman aged 25-40 years in good health. In nucleotides, the CDR3 is TGTGCCAGCAGCTCGGGACTAGCGGGAGGTAGCTATGAGCAGTTCTTC. It translates to CASSSGLAGGSYEQFF.